These 21 T cell receptor beta chains share one sample of origin, sequenced in a study of radiation and T cells in renal cell carcinoma. The assay was immunoSEQ multiplex PCR, and TCRdb's table has in-frame clones only and misses some. The table lists about 130,000 clones, roughly 85% of them singletons, with 3% in the top ten. The time point denotes: baseline pretreatment blood. Treatment reported: 15 Gy SBRT to primary tumor, nephrectomy 4 weeks later. The input for sequencing was blood, taken from a patient whose treatment included radiotherapy and nephrectomy. These receptors all stem from a woman aged 55-75 years with renal cell carcinoma.

V gene TRBV5-1 combines with J gene TRBJ1-1; possibly TRBD1 for D (5 bases). Trimming took off 1 base at V and 4 bases at J, with 17 bases between the two ends. The CDR3 has 16 residues. CDR1 and CDR2 (germline): SGHRS, YFSETQ. This CDR3 is CASSLSMVLGVTEAFF. CDR3 nucleotides: TGCGCCAGCAGCTTGAGTATGGTGCTAGGGGTCACTGAAGCTTTCTTT. The whole variable domain, remainder taken from reference TRBV5-1 and TRBJ1-1, is KAGVTQTPRYLIKTRGQQVTLSCSPISGHRSVSWYQQTPGQGLQFLFEYFSETQRNKGNFPGRFSGRQFSNSRSEMNVSTLELGDSALYLCASSLSMVLGVTEAFFGQGTRLTVV.

The CDR3: CASSYMRGAGETQYF. The DNA of the CDR3 is TGTGCCAGCAGTTATATGCGGGGGGCTGGAGAGACCCAGTACTTC. V is TRBV6-6 and J is TRBJ2-5, with 8 nucleotides matching TRBD2. V lost 3 bases and J lost 4; bases outside the gene matches: 7. Germline lookup yields CDR1 MNHNY and CDR2 SVGAGI (reference sequence). The CDR3 has 15 amino acids.

The rearrangement joins TRBV7-9 to TRBJ1-3, with D possibly TRBD1 on 5 matching bases. CDR1 and CDR2 from the germline V gene are SEHNR and FQNEAQ (reference sequence). The CDR3 is 17 residues long. The V and J ends lost 0 bases and 4 bases respectively, with 16 bases between them. CDR3 sequence: CASSLAAAGRPGNTIYF. The CDR3 nucleotides read TGTGCCAGCAGCTTAGCGGCCGCAGGGAGGCCCGGAAACACCATATATTTT.

This clone has only one observation. The rearrangement uses TRBV6-5 and TRBJ2-4, with 8 bases identical to TRBD1. Germline CDR1 and CDR2: MNHEY and SVGAGI. The CDR3 is 16 amino acids. V trimming: 0 bases; J trimming: 3 bases; junction bases outside the gene matches: 4. The CDR3 DNA follows: TGTGCCAGCAGTTACTCTCAGGGGGCCGGCAAAAACATTCAGTACTTC. Translation gives CASSYSQGAGKNIQYF.

The J gene is TRBJ2-7, the V gene TRBV6-1; 7 positions match TRBD1. Looked up from germline, CDR1 is MNHNS and CDR2 is SASEGT. The trim removed 5 bases at V and 5 bases at J, leaving 9 bases unmatched. CDR3 length equals 14 residues. The CDR3 is CASSLRQGVDEQYF. CDR3 nucleotide sequence: TGTGCCAGCAGTCTACGGCAGGGGGTCGACGAGCAGTACTTC.

The chain joins TRBV19 to TRBJ2-2; D unresolved. There are 14 residues in the CDR3. Germline CDR1 and CDR2: LNHDA and SQIVND (reference sequence). Trimming removed 1 base from V and 2 bases from J, with 5 bases in between. The CDR3 nucleotides read TGTGCCAGTAGTATAGCGGTAAACACCGGGGAGCTGTTTTTT. Protein sequence: CASSIAVNTGELFF. Full variable domain (remainder filled in from reference TRBV19 and TRBJ2-2): DGGITQSPKYLFRKEGQNVTLSCEQNLNHDAMYWYRQDPGQGLRLIYYSQIVNDFQKGDIAEGYSVSREKKESFPLTVTSAQKNPTAFYLCASSIAVNTGELFFGEGSRLTVL.

The chain recombines TRBV9 with TRBJ1-1; TRBD1 is a possible D gene (6 bases). Trimming pared 0 bases from V and 2 bases from J, leaving 8 bases between. The CDR3 covers 14 residues. The germline CDR1 and CDR2 sequences are SGDLS and YYNGEE. DNA for the CDR3: TGTGCCAGCAGCGTAGACAGGGCAAACACTGAAGCTTTCTTT. As protein: CASSVDRANTEAFF. Supplemented by reference TRBV9 and TRBJ1-1, the full variable domain reads DSGVTQTPKHLITATGQRVTLRCSPRSGDLSVYWYQQSLDQGLQFLIQYYNGEERAKGNILERFSAQQFPDLHSELNLSSLELGDSALYFCASSVDRANTEAFFGQGTRLTVV.

The chain recombines TRBV7-9 with TRBJ2-4; 12 positions match TRBD2. Per germline, CDR1 SEHNR and CDR2 FQNEAQ (reference sequence). The CDR3 has 14 residues. J was trimmed by 12 bases and V by 5 bases; bases with no gene match: 8. The CDR3, as DNA: TGTGCCAGCAGCCCACGGACTAGCGGGACTGATCAGTACTTC. Residues: CASSPRTSGTDQYF.

V and J are TRBV5-1 and TRBJ2-7; tentative D call: TRBD1 (7 bases). V lost 3 bases and J 6 bases, leaving 19 bases between the germline ends. The germline V gene has CDR1 SGHRS and CDR2 YFSETQ. This CDR3 spans 15 amino acids. CDR3 region: CASSSPGGLMAEQYF. For the CDR3, the DNA is TGCGCCAGCAGCTCCCCAGGGGGGTTAATGGCCGAGCAGTACTTC.

The chain has TRBV19 and TRBJ2-1; 7 bases are a match to TRBD2. Germline V gene data show CDR1 as LNHDA and CDR2 as SQIVND (reference sequence). The J segment lost 0 bases and the V segment lost 1 base, leaving 3 bases of the junction unmatched. The CDR3 runs to 16 residues. The CDR3 loop is CASSIGGGGSYNEQFF. The CDR3 DNA reads TGTGCCAGTAGTATAGGGGGCGGGGGCTCCTACAATGAGCAGTTCTTC. Full variable domain (outside the CDR3, taken from reference TRBV19 and TRBJ2-1): DGGITQSPKYLFRKEGQNVTLSCEQNLNHDAMYWYRQDPGQGLRLIYYSQIVNDFQKGDIAEGYSVSREKKESFPLTVTSAQKNPTAFYLCASSIGGGGSYNEQFFGPGTRLTVL.

CDR3 coding DNA: TGTGCCAGCAGTTACTCAAGTTTACTGAGCACCTACGAGCAGTACTTC. The encoded protein is CASSYSSLLSTYEQYF. The chain links TRBV6-6 to TRBJ2-7; D ambiguous. V lost 0 bases and J 2 bases, leaving 14 bases between the germline ends. Germline CDR1 reads MNHNY; CDR2 reads SVGAGI (reference sequence). This CDR3 has 16 residues.

The chain joins TRBV6-1 to TRBJ2-2; D is perhaps TRBD1 (6 bases). The germline V gene encodes CDR1 MNHNS and CDR2 SASEGT. This CDR3 comprises 14 residues. The V end was cut by 8 bases, the J end by 1 base, with 11 bases between. The CDR3 DNA follows: TGTGCCAGCCGACCGGGACAGAACACCGGGGAGCTGTTTTTT. Its protein product is CASRPGQNTGELFF.

The CDR3 coding sequence is TGTGCCAGCAGCACATCAACTAATGAAAAACTGTTTTTT. This translates into CASSTSTNEKLFF. The gene calls are TRBV5-5 and TRBJ1-4; D ambiguous. Germline V gene data show CDR1 as SGHKS and CDR2 as YYEKEE (reference sequence). This CDR3 spans 13 amino acids. V gave up 4 bases and J gave up 0 bases, with 4 bases separating them.

V and J are TRBV14 and TRBJ2-5; D not certain. The CDR3 is made up of 14 amino acids. V shed 1 base and J shed 10 bases, with 16 bases lying between them. CDR1 and CDR2 from the germline V gene are SGHDN and FVKESK. CDR3 loop: CASSQGLRTSVQYF. In DNA form, the CDR3 reads TGTGCCAGCAGCCAAGGTCTCCGCACCAGCGTCCAGTACTTC. Supplemented by reference TRBV14 and TRBJ2-5, the full variable domain reads EAGVTQFPSHSVIEKGQTVTLRCDPISGHDNLYWYRRVMGKEIKFLLHFVKESKQDESGMPNNRFLAERTGGTYSTLKVQPAELEDSGVYFCASSQGLRTSVQYFGPGTRLLVL.

V is TRBV10-3 and J is TRBJ1-2; D unclear. CDR1 and CDR2 (germline): ENHRY, SYGVKD. CDR3 length equals 12 residues. V was shortened by 3 bases and J by 5 bases, with 7 bases between the two germline ends. CDR3 nucleotide sequence: TGTGCCATCAGTGAACTCGGGTATGGCTACACCTTC. Its protein product is CAISELGYGYTF.

The DNA of the CDR3 is TGTGCCAGTAGTATAGCCGACACCTCCTACGAGCAGTACTTC. Its protein is CASSIADTSYEQYF. The chain is built from TRBV19 and TRBJ2-7, with D unclear. Germline-derived CDR1 and CDR2 are LNHDA and SQIVND (reference sequence). The CDR3 is 14 residues long. V lost 1 base, J lost 0 bases, and 7 bases lay in between.

The CDR3 sequence: CAISDPGRTGYTF. The CDR3 nucleotides are TGTGCCATCAGTGACCCGGGACGGACCGGCTACACCTTC. The rearrangement joins TRBV10-3 to TRBJ1-2; tentatively, D is TRBD1 (5 bases). Germline CDR1 and CDR2: ENHRY and SYGVKD. Trimming shortened V by 3 bases and J by 8 bases, and 13 bases separated the two germline ends. The CDR3 loop spans 13 amino acids.

V and J are TRBV11-2 and TRBJ2-3; 7 positions match TRBD1. V lost 1 base and J lost 0; bases outside the gene matches: 4. The CDR3 length is 16 residues. The V gene's germline CDR1 is SGHAT and CDR2 FQNNGV. CDR3 nucleotides: TGTGCCAGCAGCTTAGTCCTACAGGGGAGCACAGATACGCAGTATTTT. This codes for CASSLVLQGSTDTQYF.

This rearrangement joins TRBV5-1 to TRBJ1-4; 7 nucleotides line up with TRBD1. Germline CDR1 SGHRS, CDR2 YFSETQ. The CDR3 spans 16 residues. J was trimmed by 10 bases and V by 0 bases; bases with no gene match: 12. The CDR3 coding sequence is TGCGCCAGCAGCTTGGCCGGGAACAGGGGTATGGGAAAACTGTTTTTT. Translating it yields CASSLAGNRGMGKLFF. Complete variable domain (other parts from reference TRBV5-1 and TRBJ1-4): KAGVTQTPRYLIKTRGQQVTLSCSPISGHRSVSWYQQTPGQGLQFLFEYFSETQRNKGNFPGRFSGRQFSNSRSEMNVSTLELGDSALYLCASSLAGNRGMGKLFFGSGTQLSVL.

The J gene is TRBJ2-2, the V gene TRBV5-1; D is unclear. This CDR3 has 13 amino acids. Germline CDR1 reads SGHRS; CDR2 reads YFSETQ. V shed 2 bases and J shed 11 bases, with 13 bases lying between them. CDR3 loop: CASSFVDSGELFF. The CDR3 nucleotides read TGCGCCAGCAGCTTTGTGGATAGTGGAGAGCTGTTTTTT.

The chain combines TRBV15 with TRBJ1-2; no clear D gene. CDR3 size: 15 residues. Germline assignment: CDR1 LNHNV and CDR2 YYDKDF (reference sequence). V shed 1 base and J shed 4 bases, with 13 bases lying between them. CDR3: CATSRGAGAGYGYTF. For the CDR3, the DNA is TGTGCCACCAGCAGAGGCGCAGGTGCGGGCTATGGCTACACCTTC.